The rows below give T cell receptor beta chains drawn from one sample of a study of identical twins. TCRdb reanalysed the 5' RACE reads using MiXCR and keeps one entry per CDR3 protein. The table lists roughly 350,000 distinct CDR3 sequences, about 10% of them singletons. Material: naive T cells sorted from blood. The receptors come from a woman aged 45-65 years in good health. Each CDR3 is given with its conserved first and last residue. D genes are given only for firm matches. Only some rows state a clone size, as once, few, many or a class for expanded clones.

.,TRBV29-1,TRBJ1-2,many,CSDRDTVNYGYTF,TGCAGCGACCGGGACACCGTTAACTATGGCTACACCTTC
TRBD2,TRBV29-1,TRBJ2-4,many,CSVEEIAGGRDIQYF,TGCAGCGTTGAAGAAATAGCGGGAGGGCGGGACATTCAGTACTTC
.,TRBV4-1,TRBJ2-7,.,CASSQESGYYEQYF,TGCGCCAGCAGCCAAGAATCCGGTTACTACGAGCAGTACTTC
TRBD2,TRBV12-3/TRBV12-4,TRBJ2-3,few,CASSLKPAQLAGVYTDTQYF,TGTGCCAGCAGTTTAAAACCCGCTCAACTAGCGGGAGTTTACACAGATACGCAGTATTTT
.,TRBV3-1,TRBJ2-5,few,CASSQFASRETQYF,TGTGCCAGCAGCCAATTCGCCAGTCGAGAGACCCAGTACTTC
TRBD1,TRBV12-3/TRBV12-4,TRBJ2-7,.,CASSLGTGWTYEQYF,TGTGCCAGCAGTTTAGGGACAGGGTGGACCTACGAGCAGTACTTC
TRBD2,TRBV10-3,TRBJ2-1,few,CAISESGLAAAQFF,TGTGCCATCAGTGAGTCGGGACTAGCCGCGGCGCAGTTCTTC
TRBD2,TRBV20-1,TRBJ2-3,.,CSARHPTSGRAADTQYF,TGCAGTGCTCGCCACCCCACTAGCGGGAGGGCCGCAGATACGCAGTATTTT
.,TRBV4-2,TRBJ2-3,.,CASSQDKGDTQYF,TGTGCCAGCAGCCAAGATAAGGGAGATACGCAGTATTTT
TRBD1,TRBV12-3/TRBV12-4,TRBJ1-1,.,CASSWDRVRTEAFF,TGTGCCAGCAGTTGGGACAGGGTAAGGACTGAAGCTTTCTTT
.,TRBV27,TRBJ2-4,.,CASSSPARAKNIQYF,TGTGCCAGCAGTTCCCCCGCAAGAGCCAAAAACATTCAGTACTTC
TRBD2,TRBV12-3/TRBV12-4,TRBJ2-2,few,CASSLARLAATGELFF,TGTGCCAGCAGTTTAGCGCGCCTAGCGGCCACCGGGGAGCTGTTTTTT
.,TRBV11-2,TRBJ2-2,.,CASSLGGQLTNTGELFF,TGTGCCAGCAGCTTAGGTGGCCAACTCACTAACACCGGGGAGCTGTTTTTT
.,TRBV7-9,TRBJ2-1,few,CASTSMLTLSYNEQFF,TGTGCCAGCACTAGCATGTTGACACTTTCCTACAATGAGCAGTTCTTC
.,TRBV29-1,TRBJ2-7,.,CSIWTLLGEQYF,TGCAGCATATGGACCCTTCTGGGCGAGCAGTACTTC
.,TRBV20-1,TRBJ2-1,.,CSARDYIGRDEQFF,TGCAGTGCTAGAGACTACATCGGACGCGATGAGCAGTTCTTC